The clone carrying this TCR beta chain counts as medium-sized. CDR3 length: 12 amino acids. Between the trimmed V and J ends, which lost 3 bases and 8 bases, there was a span of 10 bases. Per the germline V gene, CDR1 is MDHEN and CDR2 is SYDVKM. MiXCR, run by TCRdb on the 5' RACE reads, gives a single entry per CDR3 protein. The table shows some 11,000 distinct CDR3 sequences, with roughly 17% occurring only once. The sorted Tregs were CD4+CD25+CD127-/low cells. The chain links TRBV28 to TRBJ1-2; D may be TRBD1 (5 bases). This receptor was identified in a female donor with breast cancer. Sequencing was carried out using Tregs sorted from a lymph node. Written as DNA, the CDR3 is TGTGCCAGCAGTTTTAGGGGAGGCGGCTACACCTTC. Translating it yields CASSFRGGGYTF.